One and the same sample provided the 8 T cell receptor beta chains below, sequenced in a study of blood T cells in healthy people across ages. The second PCR ran roughly 6 to 11 cycles with a sample-barcoded 5' primer and J-beta primers. One entry per CDR3 protein results from TCRdb running MiXCR on the 5' RACE reads. The repertoire holds around 1,600,000 distinct CDR3 sequences, approximately 42% seen once, with 4% in the top ten. Sequenced: blood. These receptors all stem from a young woman in good health.

About this clonotype: A read error may account for a junction end that differs from germline. This rearrangement joins TRBV20-1 to TRBJ1-5, with 7 bases lining up with TRBD1. The CDR3 covers 18 residues. Germline CDR1 and CDR2: DFQATT and SNEGSKA (reference sequence). CDR3 DNA sequence: TGTAGTGCTAGATATAACATCCGGGACAGACTGAGCAATCAGCCCCAGCATTTT. Translating gives CSARYNIRDRLSNQPQHF.

V is TRBV4-1 and J is TRBJ2-2; D ambiguous. Per the germline V gene, CDR1 is MGHRA and CDR2 is YSYEKL. The CDR3 length is 17 residues. V was shortened by 0 bases and J by 4 bases, with 15 bases between the two germline ends. CDR3 protein: CASSQDVYSLGTGELFF. CDR3 nucleotide sequence: TGCGCCAGCAGCCAAGATGTGTACAGTCTCGGCACCGGGGAGCTGTTTTTT.

Here the CDR3 DNA reads TGCAGCGTTGAACGGACAGGCGACTATGGCTACACCTTC. It specifies CSVERTGDYGYTF. The V call is TRBV29-1, the J call TRBJ1-2, with 7 positions matching TRBD1. Germline loops: CDR1 SQVTM, CDR2 ANQGSEA. V gave up 2 bases and J gave up 3 bases; unmatched junction bases: 3. There are 13 residues in the CDR3.

This clonotype was picked up a small number of times. The CDR3 region is CASLRQGSFQETQYF. The CDR3 nucleotides read TGTGCCAGTCTGCGCCAGGGCAGTTTTCAAGAGACCCAGTACTTC. The chain combines TRBV12-3 or TRBV12-4 with TRBJ2-5, with a tentative D call TRBD1 (5 bases). The length of the CDR3 is 15 residues. With 9 bases removed from V and 2 bases from J, the gap between germline ends came to 19 bases.

This clonotype was seen a few times. This sequence joins TRBV6-6 and TRBJ1-1; D remains unclear. The CDR3 loop spans 11 amino acids. CDR1 and CDR2 (germline): MNHNY, SVGAGI (reference sequence). Trimming removed 2 bases at V and 7 bases at J, with 5 bases between. The CDR3 nucleotides read TGTGCCAGCAGTTACAAACTTGAAGCTTTCTTT. This sequence encodes CASSYKLEAFF.

The chain joins TRBV27 to TRBJ2-2; TRBD2 agrees at 8 bases. This CDR3 is 14 amino acids long. Germline assignment: CDR1 MNHEY and CDR2 SMNVEV (reference sequence). J was trimmed by 6 bases and V by 3 bases; bases with no gene match: 3. The CDR3 here is CASSFGRGSGELFF. The CDR3 DNA sequence: TGTGCCAGCAGTTTCGGGAGGGGGTCCGGGGAGCTGTTTTTT.

This chain links TRBV5-1 with TRBJ2-2; D remains unclear. In germline, CDR1 is SGHRS, CDR2 YFSETQ. Trimming stripped 0 bases from V and 1 base from J, with 10 bases between. The length of the CDR3 is 16 residues. This chain's CDR3 is CASSLGARQNTGELFF. DNA for the CDR3: TGCGCCAGCAGCTTGGGGGCCCGGCAGAACACCGGGGAGCTGTTTTTT.

V and J are TRBV2 and TRBJ2-1; 15 bases line up with TRBD2. Germline V gives CDR1 SNHLY, CDR2 FYNNEI. The CDR3 is made up of 15 amino acids. Unmatched junction bases numbered 5, after V lost 6 bases and J lost 8 bases. CDR3 region: CASSGTSGGSYEQFF. The CDR3, as DNA: TGTGCCAGCAGCGGGACTAGCGGGGGGAGTTATGAGCAGTTCTTC.